These 31 T cell receptor beta chains share one sample of origin, sequenced in a study of cytomegalovirus exposure and HLA in healthy donors. Use of 60 Vbeta and 13 Jbeta primers characterized the PCR. Here immunoSEQ multiplex PCR was the method, and the copy in TCRdb shows in-frame clones only, minus some. The profile shows about 160,000 clones, about 72% of them singletons. The sample comprised PBMCs. The receptor source for this set is a man aged 55 to 70 in good health and CMV-seronegative.

As DNA, the CDR3 is TGTGCCAGCAGCTCGGACAGGGACGAGCAGTACTTC. Protein sequence: CASSSDRDEQYF. This chain connects TRBV11-2 to TRBJ2-7, with 8 bases matching TRBD1. This CDR3 region has 12 residues. The germline V gene has CDR1 SGHAT and CDR2 FQNNGV. The V and J ends lost 4 bases and 5 bases, in that order; junction bases with no gene match: 1.

V is TRBV4-2 and J is TRBJ2-7; 13 bases map to TRBD2. With V trimmed by 4 bases and J by 3 bases, 6 bases remained unmatched. The CDR3 has 16 residues. Germline CDR1 reads LGHNA; CDR2 reads YNFKEQ. This chain's CDR3 is CASSPGLAGLGYEQYF. DNA of the CDR3: TGTGCCAGCAGCCCGGGACTAGCGGGGTTGGGCTACGAGCAGTACTTC.

The chain uses TRBV10-3 and TRBJ2-6, with D perhaps TRBD1 (6 bases). CDR3 size: 14 residues. Between the trimmed V and J ends, which lost 7 bases and 4 bases, there was a span of 11 bases. Germline lookup yields CDR1 ENHRY and CDR2 SYGVKD. CDR3 sequence reads: CAITGVSGANVLTF. In nucleotides, the CDR3 is TGTGCCATCACAGGGGTCTCCGGGGCCAACGTCCTGACTTTC.

The chain joins TRBV4-3 to TRBJ2-7; tentatively, D is TRBD1 (6 bases). From germline, CDR1 is LGHNA and CDR2 YSLEER. Trimming pared 0 bases from V and 4 bases from J, leaving 13 bases between. The CDR3 runs 15 residues. The CDR3 loop is CASSQDLHREYEQYF. CDR3 coding DNA: TGCGCCAGCAGCCAAGATCTCCACAGGGAATACGAGCAGTACTTC.

CDR3 nucleotide sequence: TGCGCCAGCAGCTCAGGACAGGAGTACGAGCAGTACTTC. Residues: CASSSGQEYEQYF. This chain links TRBV5-1 with TRBJ2-7; TRBD1 matches at 7 bases. The CDR3 is 13 amino acids. Germline V CDR1 and CDR2: SGHRS, YFSETQ. V was pared by 3 bases and J by 4 bases, with 4 bases of the junction left unmatched.

The chain recombines TRBV2 with TRBJ2-7, with D perhaps TRBD1 (8 bases). Per germline, CDR1 SNHLY and CDR2 FYNNEI. V was shortened by 8 bases and J by 7 bases, with 24 bases between the two germline ends. The CDR3 is 15 residues long. The CDR3 spells CASDWGGQGAEEQYF. The DNA for the CDR3 is TGTGCCAGCGACTGGGGGGGGCAGGGGGCAGAAGAGCAGTACTTC.

The chain joins TRBV11-3 to TRBJ2-2; D remains ambiguous. V gave up 2 bases and J gave up 4 bases, with 5 bases separating them. The germline V gene has CDR1 SGHNT and CDR2 YENEEA. This CDR3 spans 13 amino acids. This CDR3 is CASSLLSTGELFF. CDR3 coding DNA: TGTGCCAGCAGCTTATTGAGCACCGGGGAGCTGTTTTTT.

The chain joins TRBV28 to TRBJ2-7, with 7 positions matching TRBD1. After removal of 6 bases from V and 3 bases from J, the junction contained 5 bases not matched to a gene. This CDR3 contains 13 residues. Germline values: CDR1 MDHEN, CDR2 SYDVKM. The CDR3, as DNA: TGTGCCAGCAGCCCTGGGACAGACTACGAGCAGTACTTC. Its translation: CASSPGTDYEQYF. Supplemented by reference TRBV28 and TRBJ2-7, the full variable domain reads DVKVTQSSRYLVKRTGEKVFLECVQDMDHENMFWYRQDPGLGLRLIYFSYDVKMKEKGDIPEGYSVSREKKERFSLILESASTNQTSMYLCASSPGTDYEQYFGPGTRLTVT.

The chain employs TRBV27 and TRBJ2-7, with TRBD2 as a possible D gene (6 bases). The germline CDR1 and CDR2 sequences are MNHEY and SMNVEV (reference sequence). V lost 4 bases, J lost 6 bases, and 13 bases lay in between. There are 13 residues in the CDR3. For the CDR3, the DNA is TGTGCCAGCAGTTCGGCCCGGAGGGGCGAGCAGTACTTC. Protein product: CASSSARRGEQYF.

This chain links TRBV7-9 with TRBJ2-7; 8 bases agree with TRBD2. Losses at the gene ends were 1 base for V and 3 bases for J; bases not matched to a gene: 5. Germline V gene data show CDR1 as SEHNR and CDR2 as FQNEAQ (reference sequence). The CDR3 runs to 15 residues. The DNA of the CDR3 is TGTGCCAGCAGCTTAGTGGTAGCGGGATACTACGAGCAGTACTTC. This encodes CASSLVVAGYYEQYF.

This clone was detected only a few times. This rearrangement joins TRBV28 to TRBJ1-2, with TRBD1 matching 7 bases. V gave up 6 bases and J gave up 2 bases; unmatched junction bases: 3. The germline gives CDR1 MDHEN, CDR2 SYDVKM. The CDR3 has 13 amino acids. The CDR3 loop reads CASRVTGNYGYTF. The CDR3, as DNA: TGTGCCAGCAGAGTGACAGGGAACTATGGCTACACCTTC.

The chain carries TRBV7-9 and TRBJ1-1, with D possibly TRBD1 on 6 matching bases. Germline V gene lookup returns CDR1 SEHNR and CDR2 FQNEAQ (reference sequence). The CDR3 totals 14 residues. V gave up 1 base and J gave up 5 bases, with 11 bases separating them. Written as DNA, the CDR3 is TGTGCCAGCAGCTTAGGCGGGGGCAAAACTGAAGCTTTCTTT. Translated, it gives CASSLGGGKTEAFF.

This chain joins TRBV11-2 and TRBJ2-1; D not certain. V lost 2 bases to trimming and J lost 7 bases, with 12 bases between them. This CDR3 spans 14 amino acids. The germline CDR1 and CDR2 sequences are SGHAT and FQNNGV. The CDR3 is CASSLLEIKNEQFF. CDR3 DNA sequence: TGTGCCAGCAGCTTATTGGAGATTAAGAATGAGCAGTTCTTC.

J is TRBJ2-1 and V is TRBV7-2, with D perhaps TRBD2 (5 bases). The CDR3 runs to 15 residues. CDR1 and CDR2 (germline): SGHTA, FQGNSA. Trimming shortened V by 0 bases and J by 3 bases, and 9 bases separated the two germline ends. The DNA for the CDR3 is TGTGCCAGCAGCTTAGCAGCGGCAAACTACAATGAGCAGTTCTTC. It is translated as CASSLAAANYNEQFF. Variable domain in full (rest from reference TRBV7-2 and TRBJ2-1): GAGVSQSPSNKVTEKGKDVELRCDPISGHTALYWYRQSLGQGLEFLIYFQGNSAPDKSGLPSDRFSAERTGGSVSTLTIQRTQQEDSAVYLCASSLAAANYNEQFFGPGTRLTVL.

J is TRBJ2-6 and V is TRBV19, with D maybe TRBD2 (5 bases). CDR3 length equals 15 residues. Germline-derived CDR1 and CDR2 are LNHDA and SQIVND (reference sequence). Trimming took off 7 bases at V and 2 bases at J, with 12 bases between the two ends. Here the CDR3 DNA reads TGTGCCAGTATTGAGGGATCTGCTGGGGCCAACGTCCTGACTTTC. Its protein product is CASIEGSAGANVLTF.

The rearrangement joins TRBV6-5 to TRBJ2-1; D unclear. Germline V gene sequence: CDR1 MNHEY, CDR2 SVGAGI. The CDR3 loop spans 11 amino acids. V was cut by 6 bases and J by 9 bases, with 9 bases left in between. The CDR3 spells CASSLRGEQFF. CDR3 nucleotides: TGTGCCAGCAGCTTAAGAGGTGAGCAGTTCTTC.

V and J are TRBV7-6 and TRBJ2-1; the D is unclear. The CDR3 is 11 amino acids. The ends were cut back, 5 bases at V and 6 bases at J, with 5 bases in the middle. CDR1 and CDR2 from the germline V gene are SGHVS and FNYEAQ. CDR3 nucleotides: TGTGCCAGCAGCCCAATCAATGAGCAGTTCTTC. This sequence encodes CASSPINEQFF.

CDR3 loop: CASKLAGETYEQYF. Here the CDR3 DNA reads TGTGCCAGTAAACTAGCGGGAGAGACCTACGAGCAGTACTTC. The V gene is TRBV19, the J gene TRBJ2-5, with 11 positions matching TRBD2. The J call may be incorrect, as the DNA end agrees better with TRBJ2-7. Germline CDR1 reads LNHDA; CDR2 reads SQIVND (reference sequence). CDR3 length: 14 residues.

The count of this clone is one. J is TRBJ1-3 and V is TRBV18; 8 positions match TRBD1. The CDR3 totals 15 residues. Germline V gene data show CDR1 as KGHSH and CDR2 as LQKENI. The V segment lost 1 base and the J segment 2 bases; nucleotides outside the gene matches: 1. CDR3 sequence: CASSPLTGAGNTIYF. CDR3 DNA sequence: TGTGCCAGCTCACCACTGACAGGGGCTGGAAACACCATATATTTT.

This clone was seen once. This chain links TRBV28 with TRBJ2-2; 7 bases match TRBD1. V lost 4 bases to trimming and J lost 5 bases; unmatched junction nucleotides: 4. The CDR3 is 14 amino acids. Germline V CDR1 and CDR2: MDHEN, SYDVKM. In nucleotides, the CDR3 is TGTGCCAGCAGTTCCGGACAGGCGACCGGGGAGCTGTTTTTT. Its translation is CASSSGQATGELFF.

V gene TRBV28 combines with J gene TRBJ1-2; 10 nucleotides line up with TRBD1. Trimming at V came to 5 bases and at J to 4 bases, leaving 1 base not matched to a gene. Germline-derived CDR1 and CDR2 are MDHEN and SYDVKM. The CDR3 totals 13 residues. The CDR3: CASSGTGVYGYTF. Written as DNA, the CDR3 is TGTGCCAGCAGTGGGACAGGGGTCTATGGCTACACCTTC.

The V gene is TRBV19, the J gene TRBJ1-5; TRBD1 matches 9 bases. The CDR3 runs 15 residues. V lost 3 bases, J lost 7 bases, and 7 bases stayed unmatched. The germline CDR1 and CDR2 sequences are LNHDA and SQIVND (reference sequence). In nucleotides, the CDR3 is TGTGCCAGTAGTATCGGACAGGGGAATGCGCAGCCCCAGCATTTT. It codes for CASSIGQGNAQPQHF.

This rearrangement joins TRBV5-1 to TRBJ2-5; weak D call: TRBD1 (6 bases). The length of the CDR3 is 15 residues. Deletions cut 0 bases from V and 2 bases from J, with 11 bases between. Per the germline V gene, CDR1 is SGHRS and CDR2 is YFSETQ. The CDR3 reads CASSLDGQLQETQYF. The CDR3 DNA reads as TGCGCCAGCAGCTTGGATGGACAGCTGCAAGAGACCCAGTACTTC.

In its sample, this clone was seen a few times. The V call is TRBV5-1, the J call TRBJ2-1, with 8 bases that match TRBD1. Germline assignment: CDR1 SGHRS and CDR2 YFSETQ. Losses at the gene ends were 5 bases for V and 6 bases for J; bases not matched to a gene: 7. CDR3 size: 14 residues. CDR3 sequence: CASRPGTGGNEQFF. The CDR3 nucleotides are TGCGCCAGCAGGCCCGGGACAGGTGGCAATGAGCAGTTCTTC.

This chain connects TRBV28 to TRBJ1-5; 7 nucleotides agree with TRBD1. The CDR3 has 13 amino acids. V was pared by 7 bases and J by 4 bases, with 4 bases of the junction left unmatched. The germline gives CDR1 MDHEN, CDR2 SYDVKM. The CDR3 DNA is TGTGCCAGCACCGGGACAGCTAATCAGCCCCAGCATTTT. Translated: CASTGTANQPQHF.

The chain recombines TRBV6-1 with TRBJ2-7; 7 bases align to TRBD2. Germline V gene data show CDR1 as MNHNS and CDR2 as SASEGT. Losses at the gene ends were 7 bases for V and 0 bases for J; bases not matched to a gene: 9. This CDR3 contains 15 residues. CDR3 in amino acids: CASTTTSASSYEQYF. CDR3 DNA: TGTGCCAGCACCACCACTAGCGCCTCCTCCTACGAGCAGTACTTC.

V gene TRBV18 combines with J gene TRBJ2-7; 7 bases fit TRBD2. The germline V gene has CDR1 KGHSH and CDR2 LQKENI. This CDR3 region has 15 residues. Trimming cost V 2 bases and J 2 bases; bases outside gene matches: 6. The CDR3 region has the DNA TGTGCCAGCTCACCAGGGCTAGCGGAGCCCTACGAGCAGTACTTC. This encodes CASSPGLAEPYEQYF.

This chain connects TRBV5-1 to TRBJ1-2; 8 bases map to TRBD1. From germline, CDR1 is SGHRS and CDR2 YFSETQ. The V and J ends lost 0 bases and 7 bases, in that order; junction bases with no gene match: 8. The CDR3 has 15 amino acids. CDR3 sequence (DNA): TGCGCCAGCAGCTTGGAGGCAGGGGGCAGGGGTGGCTACACCTTC. Protein sequence: CASSLEAGGRGGYTF.

This clone was detected a few times. This rearrangement joins TRBV28 to TRBJ2-1, with TRBD1 identical over 8 bases. Germline V gene data show CDR1 as MDHEN and CDR2 as SYDVKM. The CDR3 loop spans 19 amino acids. V lost 6 bases to trimming and J lost 3 bases; unmatched junction nucleotides: 19. The CDR3 reads CASRPTGTGPFYFYNEQFF. The CDR3 coding sequence is TGTGCCAGCAGACCAACCGGGACAGGCCCTTTTTATTTCTACAATGAGCAGTTCTTC. The full variable domain, in which reference TRBV28 and TRBJ2-1 provide the parts outside the CDR3, is DVKVTQSSRYLVKRTGEKVFLECVQDMDHENMFWYRQDPGLGLRLIYFSYDVKMKEKGDIPEGYSVSREKKERFSLILESASTNQTSMYLCASRPTGTGPFYFYNEQFFGPGTRLTVL.

There are a few counts of this clone. This sequence joins TRBV5-4 and TRBJ1-3; the match to TRBD1 covers 9 bases. CDR3 length: 15 residues. In germline, CDR1 is SGHNT, CDR2 YYREEE (reference sequence). V lost 4 bases and J lost 0; bases outside the gene matches: 2. DNA for the CDR3: TGTGCCAGCAGCCGGGACAGGGCCTCTGGAAACACCATATATTTT. Its translation is CASSRDRASGNTIYF.

The V call is TRBV27, the J call TRBJ2-7, with TRBD1 matching over 7 bases. The CDR3 has 13 amino acids. The V and J ends lost 6 bases and 3 bases, in that order; junction bases with no gene match: 5. CDR1 and CDR2 from the germline V gene are MNHEY and SMNVEV (reference sequence). CDR3 DNA: TGTGCCAGCAGCCGCGGACAGGTCTACGAGCAGTACTTC. Translated, it gives CASSRGQVYEQYF.